These T cell receptor beta chains were read from a single sample in a study of cytomegalovirus exposure and HLA in healthy donors. The method was immunoSEQ multiplex PCR; TCRdb's version includes in-frame clones alone and lacks a portion of them. This sample has more than 60,000 clones, with 80% found just once. The sequencing input was PBMCs. These receptors all come from a woman in her 30s in good health and CMV-seronegative. The CDR3 runs from the conserved cysteine through the conserved F or W. The D gene is left open where the match is weak. For some rows the clone size is stated as once, few or many, or as a class when expanded; others skip it.

size	V	D	J	DNA	CDR3
once	TRBV12-5	.	TRBJ2-5	TGTGCTAGTGGCTACCGGACAGAATCAGAGACCCAGTACTTC	CASGYRTESETQYF
.	TRBV7-8	.	TRBJ2-7	TGTGCCAGCAGCTTAACCCGACAGGTATCCTACGAGCAGTACTTC	CASSLTRQVSYEQYF
.	TRBV7-6	TRBD1	TRBJ1-5	TGTGCCAGCAGCGTAGGGACAGGGGACCAGCCCCAGCATTTT	CASSVGTGDQPQHF
.	TRBV9	.	TRBJ1-2	TGTGCCAGCAGCGCCACAGGATCGAAGGGCTATGGCTACACCTTC	CASSATGSKGYGYTF
once	TRBV12-5	TRBD2	TRBJ2-1	TGTGCTAGTGGTTGGTCCGGACTAGTCAATGAGCAGTTCTTC	CASGWSGLVNEQFF
.	TRBV2	.	TRBJ2-3	TGTGCCAGCAGTCTACAGATGCATAGCACAGATACGCAGTATTTT	CASSLQMHSTDTQYF
once	TRBV2	TRBD1	TRBJ2-5	TGTGCCAGCAGTGAGGACAGGGCAGTGGAGACCCAGTACTTC	CASSEDRAVETQYF
once	TRBV7-9	.	TRBJ1-1	TGTGCCAGCAGCCCACCGACAGCCATGAACACTGAAGCTTTCTTT	CASSPPTAMNTEAFF
.	TRBV7-8	TRBD1	TRBJ2-7	TGTGCCAGCAGACCTACACCGGGACAGCCGTACGAGCAGTACTTC	CASRPTPGQPYEQYF
.	TRBV6-5	.	TRBJ1-2	TGTGCCAGCCGAGGGATCCCTAACTATGGCTACACCTTC	CASRGIPNYGYTF
.	TRBV30	TRBD2	TRBJ2-1	TGTGCCTGGAGTGTCGGACTAGCGGGGGGGAATGAGCAGTTCTTC	CAWSVGLAGGNEQFF
.	TRBV7-9	.	TRBJ1-4	TGTGCCAGCAGCTCCACCCTGACAGGATGGGCTGAAAAACTGTTTTTT	CASSSTLTGWAEKLFF
few	TRBV5-1	.	TRBJ2-5	TGCGCCAGCAGCTTGTCAGGGCACCACCAAGAGACCCAGTACTTC	CASSLSGHHQETQYF
.	TRBV7-7	.	TRBJ2-1	TGTGCCAGCAGTCCACAAGCCGCTAGCTCCTACAATGAGCAGTTCTTC	CASSPQAASSYNEQFF
.	TRBV29-1	.	TRBJ2-1	TGCAGCGTTGAAGGCACAGGACAGTACAAGAATGAGCAGTTCTTC	CSVEGTGQYKNEQFF
.	TRBV4-3	.	TRBJ2-7	TGCGCCAGCAGCCCGACGGCGGACATCTCCTACGAGCAGTACTTC	CASSPTADISYEQYF
.	TRBV6-6	TRBD1	TRBJ1-5	TGTGCCAGCAGTAACATACAGGGGGCGCACCAGCCCCAGCATTTT	CASSNIQGAHQPQHF
few	TRBV10-2	.	TRBJ2-3	TGCGCCAGCAGTGAGTCAGGGCGACAGGCGCAGTATTTT	CASSESGRQAQYF
.	TRBV30	TRBD2	TRBJ2-1	TGTGCCTCCGGGGGACTAGCGCTCTCCTACAATGAGCAGTTCTTC	CASGGLALSYNEQFF
.	TRBV25-1	.	TRBJ2-3	TGTGCCAGCAGTGAATTAAGGCAGGGAACAGATACGCAGTATTTT	CASSELRQGTDTQYF
few	TRBV4-1	.	TRBJ1-5	TGCGCCAGCAGCCAAGTTGGGGGGAGCAATCAGCCCCAGCATTTT	CASSQVGGSNQPQHF
.	TRBV7-2	.	TRBJ1-1	TGTGCCAGCAGCTCTCGGGAACGGTTGAACACTGAAGCTTTCTTT	CASSSRERLNTEAFF
.	TRBV13	.	TRBJ2-5	TGTGCCAGCAGCTTACACAGGGATGAGACCCAGTACTTC	CASSLHRDETQYF
.	TRBV2	.	TRBJ1-1	TGTGCCAGCAGTTCAGGGCTTGAAGGCACTGAAGCTTTCTTT	CASSSGLEGTEAFF
.	TRBV9	.	TRBJ1-1	TGTGCCAGCAGCGCGAGAGGGTGGGGCACTGAAGCTTTCTTT	CASSARGWGTEAFF
.	TRBV5-1	.	TRBJ2-1	TGCGCCAGCAGCTTGGGGCAGGGCTCCTACAATGAGCAGTTCTTC	CASSLGQGSYNEQFF
few	TRBV6-1	.	TRBJ1-3	TGTGCCAGCAGCACCCGGGACTTCTCTGGAAACACCATATATTTT	CASSTRDFSGNTIYF
.	TRBV30	TRBD1	TRBJ1-4	TGTGCCTGGAGCCATTGGGGACAGGGGAATGAAAAACTGTTTTTT	CAWSHWGQGNEKLFF
.	TRBV7-7	TRBD2	TRBJ2-3	TGTGCCAGCAGCTCTGGGACTAGCGGGGTACCCTCTAGCACAGATACGCAGTATTTT	CASSSGTSGVPSSTDTQYF
.	TRBV28	.	TRBJ1-6	TGTGCCAGCAGGCCCGGGAGCCCCAATTCACCCCTCCACTTT	CASRPGSPNSPLHF
.	TRBV27	.	TRBJ1-5	TGTGCCAGCAGTTCCCGTCCCTCCCAGCCCCAGCATTTT	CASSSRPSQPQHF
.	TRBV9	TRBD1	TRBJ1-6	TGTGCCAGCAGCACCGGACAGGGGGCCAATTCACCCCTCCACTTT	CASSTGQGANSPLHF
once	TRBV11-2	TRBD1	TRBJ2-5	TGTGCCAGCAGCGCGGACAGGGGGGGAGAGACCCAGTACTTC	CASSADRGGETQYF